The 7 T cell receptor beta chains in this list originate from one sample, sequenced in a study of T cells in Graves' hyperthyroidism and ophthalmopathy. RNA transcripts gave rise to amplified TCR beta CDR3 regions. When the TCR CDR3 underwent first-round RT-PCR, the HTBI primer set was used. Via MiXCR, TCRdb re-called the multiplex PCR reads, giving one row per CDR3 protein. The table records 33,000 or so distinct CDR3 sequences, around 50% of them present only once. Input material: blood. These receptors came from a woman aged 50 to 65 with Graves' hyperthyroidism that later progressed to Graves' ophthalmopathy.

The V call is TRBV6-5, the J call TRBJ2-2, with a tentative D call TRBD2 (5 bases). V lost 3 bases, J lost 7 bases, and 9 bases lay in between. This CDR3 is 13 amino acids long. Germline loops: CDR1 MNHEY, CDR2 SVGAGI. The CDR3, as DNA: TGTGCCAGCAGTTATACGGAGGTCGGGGAGCTGTTTTTT. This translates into CASSYTEVGELFF.

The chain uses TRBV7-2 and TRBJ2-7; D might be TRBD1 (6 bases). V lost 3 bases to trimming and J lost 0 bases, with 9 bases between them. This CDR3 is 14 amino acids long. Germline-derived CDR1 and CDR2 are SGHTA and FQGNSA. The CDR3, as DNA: TGTGCCAGCAGCTTCGGGACATACTCCTACGAGCAGTACTTC. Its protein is CASSFGTYSYEQYF.

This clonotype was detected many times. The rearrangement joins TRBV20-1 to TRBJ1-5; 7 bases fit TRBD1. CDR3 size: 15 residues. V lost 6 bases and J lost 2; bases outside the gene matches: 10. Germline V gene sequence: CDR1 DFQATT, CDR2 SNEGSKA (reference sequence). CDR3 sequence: CSARNPGGGNQPQHF. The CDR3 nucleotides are TGCAGTGCGAGAAACCCAGGGGGGGGCAATCAGCCCCAGCATTTT.

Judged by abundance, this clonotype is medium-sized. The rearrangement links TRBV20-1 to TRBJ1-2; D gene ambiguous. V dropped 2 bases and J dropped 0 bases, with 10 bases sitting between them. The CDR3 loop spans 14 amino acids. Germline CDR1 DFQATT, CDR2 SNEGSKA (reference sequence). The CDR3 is CSARREHTNYGYTF. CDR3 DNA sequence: TGCAGTGCTAGAAGGGAGCACACTAACTATGGCTACACCTTC.

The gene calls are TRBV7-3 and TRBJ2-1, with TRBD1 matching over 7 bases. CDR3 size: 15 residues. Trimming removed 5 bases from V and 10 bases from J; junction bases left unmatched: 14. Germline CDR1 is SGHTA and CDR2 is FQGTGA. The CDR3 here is CASSDLGGGTGEQFF. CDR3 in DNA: TGTGCCAGCAGCGACCTAGGGGGCGGCACCGGGGAGCAGTTCTTC.

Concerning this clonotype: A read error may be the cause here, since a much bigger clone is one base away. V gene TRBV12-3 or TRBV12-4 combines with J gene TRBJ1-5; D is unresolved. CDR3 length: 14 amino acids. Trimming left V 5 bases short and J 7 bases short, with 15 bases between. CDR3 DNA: TGTGCCAGCAGTGAAGGAGACTCGCCGCAGCCCCAGCATTTT. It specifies CASSEGDSPQPQHF.

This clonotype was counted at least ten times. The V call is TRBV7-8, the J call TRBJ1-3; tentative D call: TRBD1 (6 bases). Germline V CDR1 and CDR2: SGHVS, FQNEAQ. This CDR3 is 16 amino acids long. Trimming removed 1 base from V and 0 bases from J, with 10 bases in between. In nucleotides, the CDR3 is TGTGCCAGCAGCTTAGTCCTCAGGGGCTCTGGAAACACCATATATTTT. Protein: CASSLVLRGSGNTIYF.